A single sample is the source of the 13 T cell receptor beta chains below, sequenced in a study of human T cells and chemical hapten exposure. TCRdb independently ran MiXCR on the RACE reads; one entry per CDR3 protein. The repertoire holds 180,000 or so distinct CDR3 sequences, 24% seen once, with roughly 2.3% in the top ten. As for time point: patch test 3, about 24 weeks after DPC sensitization. Treatment given: therapeutic diphenylcyclopropenone sensitization with weekly scalp DPC. The material was whole blood, obtained in connection with sensitization to the hapten diphenylcyclopropenone (DPC). The receptors come from a middle-aged woman with alopecia areata. Some clones in this sample may be carry-over from other donors' samples.

This clonotype has at least ten counts. The chain carries TRBV4-3 and TRBJ2-7, with 11 bases identical to TRBD1. CDR1 is LGHNA and CDR2 is YSLEER in the germline V gene. V trimming: 1 base; J trimming: 3 bases; junction bases outside the gene matches: 8. The CDR3 is made up of 17 amino acids. In DNA, the CDR3 is TGCGCCAGCAGCCAAGGGGTCGCGGGACAGGGGGTCTACGAGCAGTACTTC. Translated: CASSQGVAGQGVYEQYF.

The gene calls are TRBV20-1 and TRBJ1-2; no definite D call. The CDR3 is 12 amino acids. The V gene's germline CDR1 is DFQATT and CDR2 SNEGSKA (reference sequence). The V end lost 1 base, the J end lost 3 bases, and 6 bases lay between the germline ends. DNA for the CDR3: TGCAGTGCTAGAGGTCCGGACTATGGCTACACCTTC. Residues: CSARGPDYGYTF.

This clonotype was counted between two and nine times. The chain links TRBV6-5 to TRBJ2-2; tentative D call: TRBD1 (7 bases). Trimming took 7 bases from V and 7 from J, leaving 13 bases between them. The CDR3 sequence is 13 residues long. Germline V gene lookup returns CDR1 MNHEY and CDR2 SVGAGI. The CDR3 protein is CASMEGAGGELFF. The CDR3 region has the DNA TGTGCCAGCATGGAGGGGGCGGGCGGGGAGCTGTTTTTT.

This chain connects TRBV20-1 to TRBJ2-1, with 12 bases lining up with TRBD2. The CDR3 is 18 residues long. V lost 1 base, J lost 1 base, and 8 bases stayed unmatched. Per the germline V gene, CDR1 is DFQATT and CDR2 is SNEGSKA (reference sequence). In DNA, the CDR3 is TGCAGTGCTAGAGTGCCTAGCGGGAGGGCTGCATCCTACAATGAGCAGTTCTTC. This codes for CSARVPSGRAASYNEQFF.

In its sample, this clonotype was seen many times. The chain is built from TRBV9 and TRBJ1-5; no firm D call. Trimming took off 0 bases at V and 9 bases at J, with 13 bases between the two ends. The CDR3 is made up of 14 amino acids. Germline V CDR1 and CDR2: SGDLS, YYNGEE. The CDR3 spells CASSVDGGRLPQHF. CDR3 sequence (DNA): TGTGCCAGCAGCGTAGACGGCGGTAGGCTGCCCCAGCATTTT.

This clonotype was recorded a few times. This chain connects TRBV28 to TRBJ2-7; D unclear. The V end was cut by 3 bases, the J end by 5 bases, with 11 bases between. CDR1 MDHEN and CDR2 SYDVKM come from the germline V gene. This CDR3 contains 13 residues. The CDR3 protein is CASSFPQRNEQYF. The CDR3 nucleotides are TGTGCCAGCAGTTTCCCCCAGAGGAACGAGCAGTACTTC.

The sample holds a few counts of this clonotype. The chain combines TRBV9 with TRBJ2-2, with 11 bases matching TRBD2. This CDR3 is built from 18 residues. V was clipped by 0 bases and J by 6 bases; unmatched bases: 10. Per germline, CDR1 SGDLS and CDR2 YYNGEE. CDR3 in amino acids: CASSVAPLAGGSAGELFF. In nucleotides, the CDR3 is TGTGCCAGCAGCGTAGCACCCCTAGCGGGAGGATCGGCCGGGGAGCTGTTTTTT.

This rearrangement joins TRBV24-1 to TRBJ1-4; 9 nucleotides align to TRBD1. The junction had 4 bases not matched to a gene; V was cut back by 4 bases and J by 5 bases. Per germline, CDR1 KGHDR and CDR2 SFDVKD. CDR3 length: 15 amino acids. DNA of the CDR3: TGTGCCACCAGTGACCCGGGACAGGGCAATGAAAAACTGTTTTTT. Amino acids: CATSDPGQGNEKLFF.

The J gene is TRBJ2-3, the V gene TRBV7-2; no firm D call. Trimming cost V 3 bases and J 4 bases, with 8 bases left between them. CDR3 length: 13 amino acids. Germline assignment: CDR1 SGHTA and CDR2 FQGNSA. Here the CDR3 DNA reads TGTGCCAGCAGCTTGAGGCAGTCAGATACGCAGTATTTT. Translation gives CASSLRQSDTQYF.

In its sample, this clonotype was seen many times. The chain employs TRBV27 and TRBJ1-5; the D gene is possibly TRBD1 (5 bases). V lost 3 bases and J 7 bases, leaving 7 bases between the germline ends. CDR3 size: 12 residues. CDR1 and CDR2 (germline): MNHEY, SMNVEV (reference sequence). CDR3 amino acids: CASSFPGQPQHF. DNA for the CDR3: TGTGCCAGCAGTTTCCCAGGGCAGCCCCAGCATTTT.

This clonotype appeared a few times. The V call is TRBV4-3, the J call TRBJ2-3; D might be TRBD2 (7 bases). The CDR3 loop spans 19 amino acids. V was cut by 2 bases and J by 3 bases, with 24 bases left in between. Per germline, CDR1 LGHNA and CDR2 YSLEER. The CDR3 sequence: CASSQSPHPRGAETDTQYF. The CDR3 region has the DNA TGCGCCAGCAGCCAAAGCCCCCACCCTCGGGGGGCCGAGACAGATACGCAGTATTTT.

The rearrangement links TRBV2 to TRBJ1-1; D remains unclear. This CDR3 region has 11 residues. Trimming shortened V by 3 bases and J by 2 bases, and 1 base separated the two germline ends. CDR1 and CDR2 (germline): SNHLY, FYNNEI. Written as DNA, the CDR3 is TGTGCCAGCAGTGATAACACTGAAGCTTTCTTT. It is translated as CASSDNTEAFF.

The chain combines TRBV29-1 with TRBJ1-1; 7 nucleotides match TRBD1. J gave up 10 bases and V 4 bases, and 6 bases lay outside the gene matches. The CDR3 is made up of 11 amino acids. Germline-derived CDR1 and CDR2 are SQVTM and ANQGSEA. The CDR3 loop is CSVVGYRGAFF. DNA for the CDR3: TGCAGCGTTGTGGGGTACAGGGGAGCTTTCTTT.